The 10 T cell receptor beta chains given below trace back to one sample, sequenced in a study of T cell responses to AZD1222 COVID-19 vaccine. Sequencing was performed with immunoSEQ multiplex PCR; in TCRdb, only in-frame clones are kept and a portion is missing. The profile shows tens of thousands of clones, about 90% of them singletons. The specimen comprised peripheral blood, sampled 28 days after the second AZD1222 dose. The receptors shown here come from an adult who received the AZD1222 COVID-19 vaccine.

The V call is TRBV5-1, the J call TRBJ1-1, with 7 positions matching TRBD1. CDR3 size: 15 residues. Germline CDR1 and CDR2: SGHRS and YFSETQ. J lost 1 base, V lost 1 base, and 4 bases had no gene match. DNA for the CDR3: TGCGCCAGCAGCTTGACAGGGGCTCAGAACACTGAAGCTTTCTTT. This translates into CASSLTGAQNTEAFF.

This chain uses TRBV11-3 with TRBJ2-2, with D tentatively TRBD1 (5 bases). V was cut by 0 bases and J by 6 bases, with 11 bases left in between. Germline V CDR1 and CDR2: SGHNT, YENEEA. The CDR3 extends over 15 amino acids. The CDR3 nucleotides read TGTGCCAGCAGCTTAGACAGGGTCACACCCGGGGAGCTGTTTTTT. Its translation is CASSLDRVTPGELFF.

The chain couples TRBV2 to TRBJ1-5; D perhaps matches TRBD1 (6 bases). Trimming removed 4 bases at V and 4 bases at J, with 11 bases between. Germline CDR1 SNHLY, CDR2 FYNNEI. The length of the CDR3 is 14 residues. As DNA, the CDR3 is TGTGCCAGCAGTGGACAGGTCTCGAATCAGCCCCAGCATTTT. Translating it yields CASSGQVSNQPQHF.

About this clone: The sample carries other DNA sequences with the same CDR3. The V and J genes are TRBV12-3 or TRBV12-4 and TRBJ1-1; maybe TRBD1 (5 bases). CDR3 length equals 13 residues. Trimming stripped 4 bases from V and 2 bases from J, with 8 bases between. The CDR3 DNA reads TGTGCCAGCAGTTCTACAGGTAACACTGAAGCTTTCTTT. Protein product: CASSSTGNTEAFF.

V gene TRBV27 combines with J gene TRBJ1-5; D possibly corresponds to TRBD1 (5 bases). CDR1 and CDR2 (germline): MNHEY, SMNVEV (reference sequence). The CDR3 contains 14 residues. Trimming took off 7 bases at V and 3 bases at J, with 13 bases between the two ends. CDR3 sequence reads: CASKSGLVNQPQHF. The DNA of the CDR3 is TGTGCCAGCAAATCAGGGCTGGTCAATCAGCCCCAGCATTTT.

The chain employs TRBV11-3 and TRBJ2-7; 7 nucleotides align to TRBD1. The CDR3 is 15 residues long. Germline V gives CDR1 SGHNT, CDR2 YENEEA. V lost 1 base, J lost 3 bases, and 6 bases stayed unmatched. The CDR3 is CASSLGSAGGYEQYF. CDR3 bases: TGTGCCAGCAGCTTAGGATCGGCAGGGGGCTACGAGCAGTACTTC.

J is TRBJ1-4 and V is TRBV14; D ambiguous. The germline CDR1 and CDR2 sequences are SGHDN and FVKESK. The V end was cut by 1 base, the J end by 2 bases, with 8 bases between. This CDR3 spans 15 amino acids. The CDR3 region is CASSQGVSTNEKLFF. CDR3 bases: TGTGCCAGCAGCCAAGGGGTTAGCACTAATGAAAAACTGTTTTTT.

This chain uses TRBV9 with TRBJ2-6; 9 bases are a match to TRBD1. V gave up 2 bases and J gave up 0 bases; unmatched junction bases: 0. This CDR3 contains 16 residues. Per germline, CDR1 SGDLS and CDR2 YYNGEE. CDR3 in DNA: TGTGCCAGCAGCGTGACAGGGGGCTCTGGGGCCAACGTCCTGACTTTC. It specifies CASSVTGGSGANVLTF.

The CDR3 region is CASSHQSGRGAGELFF. DNA of the CDR3: TGCGCCAGCAGCCATCAAAGCGGGAGAGGCGCCGGGGAGCTGTTTTTT. This chain connects TRBV4-1 to TRBJ2-2; 8 bases match TRBD2. Germline V gives CDR1 MGHRA, CDR2 YSYEKL. J was trimmed by 6 bases and V by 3 bases; bases with no gene match: 9. The CDR3 contains 16 residues.

The chain uses TRBV4-1 and TRBJ2-3; weak D call: TRBD2 (6 bases). The germline V gene encodes CDR1 MGHRA and CDR2 YSYEKL. This CDR3 has 17 amino acids. Deletions cut 3 bases from V and 3 bases from J, with 19 bases between. CDR3 DNA sequence: TGCGCCAGCAGCCAGTCCTTATGGGGGAGGAGGACAGATACGCAGTATTTT. It translates to CASSQSLWGRRTDTQYF.